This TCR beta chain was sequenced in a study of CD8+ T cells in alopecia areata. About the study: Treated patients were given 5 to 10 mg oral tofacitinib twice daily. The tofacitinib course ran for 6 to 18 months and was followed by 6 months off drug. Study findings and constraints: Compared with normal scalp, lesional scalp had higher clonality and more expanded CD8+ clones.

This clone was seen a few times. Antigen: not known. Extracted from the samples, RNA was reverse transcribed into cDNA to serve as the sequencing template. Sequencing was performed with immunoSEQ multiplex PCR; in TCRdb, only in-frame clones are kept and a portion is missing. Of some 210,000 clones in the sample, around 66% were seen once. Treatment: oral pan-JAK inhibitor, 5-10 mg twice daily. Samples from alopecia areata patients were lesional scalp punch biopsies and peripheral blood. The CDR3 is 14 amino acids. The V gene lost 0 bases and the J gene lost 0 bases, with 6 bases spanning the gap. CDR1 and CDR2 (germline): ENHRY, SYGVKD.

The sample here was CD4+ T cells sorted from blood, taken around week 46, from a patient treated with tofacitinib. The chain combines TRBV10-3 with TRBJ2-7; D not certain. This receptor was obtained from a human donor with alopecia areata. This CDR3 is CAISESTVSYEQYF. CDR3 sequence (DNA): TGTGCCATCAGTGAGTCTACAGTCTCCTACGAGCAGTACTTC.